What follows are 13 T cell receptor beta chains derived from one specimen sequenced in a study of cytomegalovirus exposure and HLA in healthy donors. Amplification used 60 Vbeta primers and 13 Jbeta primers. The data were produced by immunoSEQ multiplex PCR, yet TCRdb's version contains in-frame clones alone and is incomplete. This sample's clone table lists 100,000 to 150,000 clones. Sequencing used PBMCs. The receptors derive from a man aged 30 to 39 in good health and CMV-seronegative.

This chain uses TRBV7-6 with TRBJ2-2, with D possibly TRBD1 on 6 matching bases. This CDR3 has 16 residues. From germline, CDR1 is SGHVS and CDR2 FNYEAQ. Trimming left V 3 bases short and J 0 bases short, with 11 bases between. Here the CDR3 reads CASSFAGTTNTGELFF. The CDR3 DNA is TGTGCCAGCAGCTTTGCCGGGACAACGAACACCGGGGAGCTGTTTTTT. Full variable domain (outside the CDR3, taken from reference TRBV7-6 and TRBJ2-2): GAGVSQSPRYKVTKRGQDVALRCDPISGHVSLYWYRQALGQGPEFLTYFNYEAQQDKSGLPNDRFSAERPEGSISTLTIQRTEQRDSAMYRCASSFAGTTNTGELFFGEGSRLTVL.

J is TRBJ1-6 and V is TRBV2; D gene ambiguous. V was clipped by 11 bases and J by 5 bases, with 19 bases between them. The CDR3 contains 15 residues. Per the germline V gene, CDR1 is SNHLY and CDR2 is FYNNEI. Here the CDR3 reads CAAEGGQLHNSPLHF. In DNA, the CDR3 is TGTGCCGCAGAGGGCGGTCAGCTTCATAATTCACCCCTCCACTTT.

The V call is TRBV27, the J call TRBJ1-2; 8 bases line up with TRBD1. Germline-derived CDR1 and CDR2 are MNHEY and SMNVEV (reference sequence). The length of the CDR3 is 13 residues. V shed 7 bases, J shed 8 bases, and the junction held 9 bases outside the gene matches. The CDR3 protein is CASMRQGAIGYTF. The CDR3 coding sequence is TGTGCCAGCATGCGGCAGGGGGCGATCGGCTACACCTTC.

The V gene is TRBV5-4, the J gene TRBJ2-1; D gene unclear. CDR1 is SGHNT, CDR2 YYREEE, per germline (reference sequence). Trimming cost V 3 bases and J 0 bases, with 7 bases left between them. CDR3 length: 14 amino acids. The CDR3 protein is CASSSPSSYNEQFF. CDR3 in DNA: TGTGCCAGCAGCTCGCCTAGCTCCTACAATGAGCAGTTCTTC.

The genes are TRBV29-1 and TRBJ2-3, with a weak D call TRBD1 (6 bases). Germline V gene lookup returns CDR1 SQVTM and CDR2 ANQGSEA. The V and J ends lost 6 bases and 2 bases respectively, with 18 bases between them. The CDR3 runs to 15 residues. In nucleotides, the CDR3 is TGCAGCGTGATACTACAGGGATACTACACAGATACGCAGTATTTT. This gives the protein CSVILQGYYTDTQYF.

V usage is TRBV11-2 and J usage is TRBJ2-2; 8 bases match TRBD1. CDR1 is SGHAT and CDR2 is FQNNGV in the germline V gene. The CDR3 contains 18 residues. V lost 4 bases to trimming and J lost 2 bases; unmatched junction nucleotides: 12. CDR3: CASSSSRRQGANTGELFF. CDR3 coding DNA: TGTGCCAGCAGCTCAAGCCGCCGTCAGGGGGCAAACACCGGGGAGCTGTTTTTT.

This chain links TRBV7-8 with TRBJ2-2, with 8 bases that match TRBD2. V lost 5 bases, J lost 6 bases, and 5 bases stayed unmatched. Germline-derived CDR1 and CDR2 are SGHVS and FQNEAQ. CDR3 length equals 14 residues. As DNA, the CDR3 is TGTGCCAGCAGCCGTAGCGGGATCGCCGGGGAGCTGTTTTTT. Protein sequence: CASSRSGIAGELFF. The full variable domain, with the rest looked up from reference TRBV7-8 and TRBJ2-2, is GAGVSQSPRYKVAKRGQDVALRCDPISGHVSLFWYQQALGQGPEFLTYFQNEAQLDKSGLPSDRFFAERPEGSVSTLKIQRTQQEDSAVYLCASSRSGIAGELFFGEGSRLTVL.

The chain joins TRBV27 to TRBJ1-1; D may be TRBD1 (6 bases). Trimming stripped 6 bases from V and 2 bases from J, with 13 bases between. The CDR3 contains 14 residues. Germline CDR1 and CDR2: MNHEY and SMNVEV (reference sequence). The chain's CDR3 is CASSLQGLNTEAFF. CDR3 in DNA: TGTGCCAGCAGCCTACAGGGACTAAACACTGAAGCTTTCTTT.

V usage is TRBV10-2 and J usage is TRBJ1-1; D gene unclear. Trimming pared 3 bases from V and 5 bases from J, leaving 7 bases between. The CDR3 extends over 12 amino acids. Looked up from germline, CDR1 is WSHSY and CDR2 is SAAADI. CDR3 nucleotides: TGCGCCAGCAGTGATGGGGAGACTGAAGCTTTCTTT. It is translated as CASSDGETEAFF.

This chain uses TRBV27 with TRBJ2-7; weak D call: TRBD2 (7 bases). This CDR3 comprises 14 residues. Trimming took 4 bases from V and 3 from J, leaving 13 bases between them. The germline CDR1 and CDR2 sequences are MNHEY and SMNVEV (reference sequence). CDR3 residues: CASSSRGGIYEQYF. The CDR3, as DNA: TGTGCCAGCAGTTCGAGGGGGGGCATCTACGAGCAGTACTTC.

The V and J genes are TRBV2 and TRBJ1-4; weak D call: TRBD1 (5 bases). V lost 8 bases to trimming and J lost 5 bases, with 12 bases between them. Germline CDR1 is SNHLY and CDR2 is FYNNEI. The CDR3 has 13 residues. This CDR3 reads CASGDGGNEKLFF. CDR3 nucleotides: TGTGCCAGCGGGGACGGAGGGAATGAAAAACTGTTTTTT. Filled out from reference TRBV2 and TRBJ1-4, the complete variable domain reads EPEVTQTPSHQVTQMGQEVILRCVPISNHLYFYWYRQILGQKVEFLVSFYNNEISEKSEIFDDQFSVERPDGSNFTLKIRSTKLEDSAMYFCASGDGGNEKLFFGSGTQLSVL.

The chain uses TRBV30 and TRBJ1-2; D not certain. V was clipped by 5 bases and J by 5 bases, with 15 bases between them. Germline V gene data show CDR1 as GTSNPN and CDR2 as SVGIG (reference sequence). This CDR3 spans 13 amino acids. The CDR3 is CAWAGRWEYGYTF. CDR3 coding DNA: TGTGCCTGGGCCGGCAGGTGGGAGTATGGCTACACCTTC.

This sequence joins TRBV5-1 and TRBJ2-2, with TRBD2 as a possible D gene (6 bases). Trimming took 5 bases from V and 0 from J, leaving 14 bases between them. Per germline, CDR1 SGHRS and CDR2 YFSETQ. The CDR3 runs to 16 residues. This CDR3 is CASSDVRRANTGELFF. The CDR3, as DNA: TGCGCCAGCAGTGATGTTAGGAGGGCGAACACCGGGGAGCTGTTTTTT. The variable domain in full, completed from reference TRBV5-1 and TRBJ2-2, reads KAGVTQTPRYLIKTRGQQVTLSCSPISGHRSVSWYQQTPGQGLQFLFEYFSETQRNKGNFPGRFSGRQFSNSRSEMNVSTLELGDSALYLCASSDVRRANTGELFFGEGSRLTVL.